The rows below give T cell receptor beta chains drawn from one sample of a study of monozygotic twins with cystic fibrosis. Sequenced by immunoSEQ multiplex PCR; TCRdb stores in-frame clones only, minus some. The top ten hold more than 0.2% of the sample, which has roughly 9,400 clones, 97% to 99% seen once. Sequenced material: blood. These receptors came from a girl aged 2-10 years with cystic fibrosis. CDR3s include the opening cysteine and the closing phenylalanine or tryptophan. D genes are given only for firm matches. Some rows have no size entry. The others give once, few or many, or a class for an expanded clone.

abundance: NA
j_gene: TRBJ2-7
v_gene: TRBV28
len: 15
d_gene: NA
CDR3aa: CASSLTGASSYEQYF
CDR3nt: TGTGCCAGCAGTTTGACGGGAGCCTCCTCCTACGAGCAGTACTTC

abundance: NA
j_gene: TRBJ1-5
v_gene: TRBV28
len: 15
d_gene: TRBD1
CDR3aa: CASSPDRDGNQPQHF
CDR3nt: TGTGCCAGCAGTCCGGACAGGGATGGCAATCAGCCCCAGCATTTT

abundance: NA
j_gene: TRBJ2-2
v_gene: TRBV7-2
len: 15
d_gene: NA
CDR3aa: CASSSGLSNTGELFF
CDR3nt: TGTGCCAGCAGCTCGGGACTTTCCAACACCGGGGAGCTGTTTTTT

abundance: NA
j_gene: TRBJ1-2
v_gene: TRBV28
len: 14
d_gene: NA
CDR3aa: CASSSGGLTYGYTF
CDR3nt: TGTGCCAGCAGTTCGGGGGGCCTAACCTATGGCTACACCTTC

abundance: NA
j_gene: TRBJ1-2
v_gene: TRBV7-9
len: 16
d_gene: NA
CDR3aa: CASSLAGEIQLKGYTF
CDR3nt: TGTGCCAGCAGCTTAGCAGGGGAGATACAGCTTAAGGGCTACACCTTC

abundance: NA
j_gene: TRBJ2-7
v_gene: TRBV11-2
len: 15
d_gene: TRBD1
CDR3aa: CASSLVQGASYEQYF
CDR3nt: TGTGCCAGCAGCTTAGTACAGGGGGCCTCATACGAGCAGTACTTC

abundance: NA
j_gene: TRBJ1-4
v_gene: TRBV5-4
len: 15
d_gene: NA
CDR3aa: CASSLSGPTNEKLFF
CDR3nt: TGTGCCAGCAGCTTGTCCGGTCCAACTAATGAAAAACTGTTTTTT

abundance: NA
j_gene: TRBJ1-1
v_gene: TRBV6-6
len: 13
d_gene: NA
CDR3aa: CASSYTGRSEAFF
CDR3nt: TGTGCCAGCAGTTACACGGGACGATCTGAAGCTTTCTTT

abundance: NA
j_gene: TRBJ2-7
v_gene: TRBV6-1
len: 15
d_gene: TRBD2
CDR3aa: CASSDRGLAGYEQYF
CDR3nt: TGTGCCAGCAGCGACAGGGGACTAGCGGGCTACGAGCAGTACTTC

abundance: NA
j_gene: TRBJ1-3
v_gene: TRBV6-5
len: 15
d_gene: NA
CDR3aa: CASRVQFSSGNTIYF
CDR3nt: TGTGCCAGCAGGGTGCAGTTCTCCTCTGGAAACACCATATATTTT

abundance: once
j_gene: TRBJ2-7
v_gene: TRBV4-1
len: 16
d_gene: TRBD1
CDR3aa: CASSQPPGQGTYEQYF
CDR3nt: TGCGCCAGCAGCCAGCCCCCGGGACAGGGCACCTACGAGCAGTACTTC

abundance: NA
j_gene: TRBJ2-7
v_gene: TRBV7-9
len: 15
d_gene: NA
CDR3aa: CASSAPGTEVYEQYF
CDR3nt: TGTGCCAGCAGCGCCCCCGGGACGGAGGTCTACGAGCAGTACTTC

abundance: NA
j_gene: TRBJ2-2
v_gene: TRBV27
len: 11
d_gene: NA
CDR3aa: CASSRAGELFF
CDR3nt: TGTGCCAGCAGCCGAGCCGGGGAGCTGTTTTTT

abundance: NA
j_gene: TRBJ2-7
v_gene: TRBV5-4
len: 15
d_gene: NA
CDR3aa: CASSSKKRSPYEQYF
CDR3nt: TGTGCCAGCAGCTCAAAAAAGCGAAGCCCCTACGAGCAGTACTTC

abundance: NA
j_gene: TRBJ1-1
v_gene: TRBV19
len: 18
d_gene: NA
CDR3aa: CASLRYPGASGMNTEAFF
CDR3nt: TGTGCCAGCCTTCGCTACCCAGGGGCGTCGGGCATGAACACTGAAGCTTTCTTT

abundance: NA
j_gene: TRBJ2-5
v_gene: TRBV14
len: 16
d_gene: TRBD2
CDR3aa: CASSQGSGSRQETQYF
CDR3nt: TGTGCCAGCAGCCAAGGAAGCGGGAGCCGGCAAGAGACCCAGTACTTC

abundance: NA
j_gene: TRBJ1-2
v_gene: TRBV4-3
len: 14
d_gene: NA
CDR3aa: CASSQADQGYGYTF
CDR3nt: TGCGCCAGCAGCCAAGCAGACCAGGGTTATGGCTACACCTTC

abundance: NA
j_gene: TRBJ2-7
v_gene: TRBV6-5
len: 11
d_gene: NA
CDR3aa: CASSTPYEQYF
CDR3nt: TGTGCCAGCAGTACCCCGTACGAGCAGTACTTC

abundance: NA
j_gene: TRBJ2-1
v_gene: TRBV18
len: 16
d_gene: TRBD1
CDR3aa: CASSHSGTGSDNEQFF
CDR3nt: TGTGCCAGCTCCCACTCCGGGACAGGGAGTGACAATGAGCAGTTCTTC

abundance: NA
j_gene: TRBJ1-1
v_gene: TRBV6-1
len: 15
d_gene: NA
CDR3aa: CASSERGRANTEAFF
CDR3nt: TGTGCCAGCAGTGAAAGGGGCAGGGCGAACACTGAAGCTTTCTTT

abundance: once
j_gene: TRBJ1-2
v_gene: TRBV5-1
len: 15
d_gene: NA
CDR3aa: CASSLVAGIGGGYTF
CDR3nt: TGCGCCAGCAGCTTGGTAGCGGGGATCGGTGGTGGCTACACCTTC

abundance: NA
j_gene: TRBJ2-1
v_gene: TRBV27
len: 15
d_gene: TRBD2
CDR3aa: CASTETWGGVGEQFF
CDR3nt: TGTGCCAGCACCGAGACCTGGGGGGGAGTCGGTGAGCAGTTCTTC

abundance: NA
j_gene: TRBJ1-5
v_gene: TRBV9
len: 14
d_gene: NA
CDR3aa: CASSAGDSNQPQHF
CDR3nt: TGTGCCAGCAGCGCGGGGGATTCCAATCAGCCCCAGCATTTT

abundance: NA
j_gene: TRBJ2-7
v_gene: TRBV7-2
len: 13
d_gene: NA
CDR3aa: CASSISYSYEQYF
CDR3nt: TGTGCCAGCAGCATATCATACTCCTACGAGCAGTACTTC

abundance: NA
j_gene: TRBJ1-5
v_gene: TRBV27
len: 16
d_gene: NA
CDR3aa: CASRHPWWDSNQPQHF
CDR3nt: TGTGCCAGCAGGCACCCCTGGTGGGATAGCAATCAGCCCCAGCATTTT

abundance: NA
j_gene: TRBJ1-4
v_gene: TRBV4-1
len: 18
d_gene: TRBD1
CDR3aa: CASSQDPPRQGAGEKLFF
CDR3nt: TGCGCCAGCAGCCAAGATCCCCCTCGACAGGGGGCAGGTGAAAAACTGTTTTTT

abundance: NA
j_gene: TRBJ1-2
v_gene: TRBV4-2
len: 16
d_gene: NA
CDR3aa: CASSQDTRGFNYGYTF
CDR3nt: TGTGCCAGCAGCCAAGATACGAGGGGGTTTAACTATGGCTACACCTTC

abundance: NA
j_gene: TRBJ2-3
v_gene: TRBV5-1
len: 13
d_gene: NA
CDR3aa: CASSFETDYTQYF
CDR3nt: TGCGCCAGCAGCTTTGAGACTGACTATACGCAGTATTTT

abundance: NA
j_gene: TRBJ1-1
v_gene: TRBV18
len: 13
d_gene: TRBD1
CDR3aa: CATVQGLDTEAFF
CDR3nt: TGTGCCACCGTACAGGGGTTGGACACTGAAGCTTTCTTT

abundance: once
j_gene: TRBJ1-2
v_gene: TRBV4-1
len: 16
d_gene: TRBD1
CDR3aa: CASSQGTGGTHYGYTF
CDR3nt: TGCGCCAGCAGCCAAGGGACAGGGGGCACCCACTATGGCTACACCTTC

abundance: NA
j_gene: TRBJ2-1
v_gene: TRBV2
len: 17
d_gene: NA
CDR3aa: CASRFWSPWTGNNEQFF
CDR3nt: TGTGCCAGCCGCTTCTGGTCCCCTTGGACGGGGAACAATGAGCAGTTCTTC

abundance: NA
j_gene: TRBJ2-7
v_gene: TRBV4-2
len: 12
d_gene: NA
CDR3aa: CASSQEGDEQYF
CDR3nt: TGTGCCAGCAGCCAAGAGGGAGACGAGCAGTACTTC

abundance: NA
j_gene: TRBJ2-5
v_gene: TRBV5-4
len: 12
d_gene: NA
CDR3aa: CASFDGEETQYF
CDR3nt: TGTGCCAGTTTCGACGGAGAAGAGACCCAGTACTTC

abundance: once
j_gene: TRBJ2-1
v_gene: TRBV5-4
len: 11
d_gene: NA
CDR3aa: CASSSDNEQFF
CDR3nt: TGTGCCAGCAGCTCGGACAATGAGCAGTTCTTC

abundance: once
j_gene: TRBJ2-1
v_gene: TRBV5-4
len: 15
d_gene: TRBD1
CDR3aa: CASSRRGQGRNEQFF
CDR3nt: TGTGCCAGCAGCCGACGTGGACAGGGGAGGAATGAGCAGTTCTTC

abundance: NA
j_gene: TRBJ1-5
v_gene: TRBV6-6
len: 16
d_gene: TRBD1
CDR3aa: CASSYSKGARIQPQHF
CDR3nt: TGTGCCAGCAGTTACAGTAAGGGGGCGCGTATTCAGCCCCAGCATTTT

abundance: NA
j_gene: TRBJ2-2
v_gene: TRBV11-3
len: 13
d_gene: NA
CDR3aa: CASSLGGTGELFF
CDR3nt: TGTGCCAGCAGCTTAGGCGGGACCGGGGAGCTGTTTTTT

abundance: once
j_gene: TRBJ2-7
v_gene: TRBV6-1
len: 14
d_gene: TRBD2
CDR3aa: CASGGAGGPYEQYF
CDR3nt: TGTGCCAGCGGTGGGGCGGGAGGGCCCTACGAGCAGTACTTC

abundance: NA
j_gene: TRBJ2-7
v_gene: TRBV10-2
len: 12
d_gene: NA
CDR3aa: CASSEILYEQYF
CDR3nt: TGCGCCAGCAGTGAGATTTTGTACGAGCAGTACTTC

abundance: NA
j_gene: TRBJ2-6
v_gene: TRBV25-1
len: 15
d_gene: NA
CDR3aa: CASSRQGPGANVLTF
CDR3nt: TGTGCCAGCAGTCGGCAGGGCCCTGGGGCCAACGTCCTGACTTTC

abundance: NA
j_gene: TRBJ1-1
v_gene: TRBV7-9
len: 16
d_gene: NA
CDR3aa: CASSDNNRPLNTEAFF
CDR3nt: TGTGCCAGCAGCGATAATAACAGGCCTCTGAACACTGAAGCTTTCTTT

abundance: NA
j_gene: TRBJ2-5
v_gene: TRBV7-9
len: 18
d_gene: TRBD2
CDR3aa: CASSSHQGLAGAQETQYF
CDR3nt: TGTGCCAGCAGCTCGCACCAGGGACTAGCGGGGGCCCAAGAGACCCAGTACTTC

abundance: NA
j_gene: TRBJ2-2
v_gene: TRBV5-3
len: 13
d_gene: NA
CDR3aa: CARSLNVNGELFF
CDR3nt: TGTGCCAGAAGCTTGAACGTTAACGGGGAGCTGTTTTTT

abundance: NA
j_gene: TRBJ2-1
v_gene: TRBV7-2
len: 14
d_gene: NA
CDR3aa: CASSLDEGYNEQFF
CDR3nt: TGTGCCAGCAGCTTGGATGAGGGGTACAATGAGCAGTTCTTC

abundance: NA
j_gene: TRBJ1-3
v_gene: TRBV7-8
len: 11
d_gene: NA
CDR3aa: CASSQGNTIYF
CDR3nt: TGTGCCAGCAGCCAAGGAAACACCATATATTTT

abundance: NA
j_gene: TRBJ1-2
v_gene: TRBV30
len: 14
d_gene: NA
CDR3aa: CAWSVLYGVYGYTF
CDR3nt: TGTGCCTGGAGTGTACTGTACGGCGTCTATGGCTACACCTTC

abundance: NA
j_gene: TRBJ2-7
v_gene: TRBV7-2
len: 17
d_gene: TRBD1
CDR3aa: CASSSWVTGQGPYEQYF
CDR3nt: TGTGCCAGCAGCTCCTGGGTAACGGGACAGGGACCCTACGAGCAGTACTTC

abundance: NA
j_gene: TRBJ2-7
v_gene: TRBV11-2
len: 16
d_gene: TRBD1
CDR3aa: CASSPSVGTGVHEQYF
CDR3nt: TGTGCCAGCAGCCCTAGTGTCGGGACAGGGGTCCACGAGCAGTACTTC

abundance: NA
j_gene: TRBJ2-2
v_gene: TRBV5-1
len: 15
d_gene: TRBD2
CDR3aa: CASSPGLASTGELFF
CDR3nt: TGCGCCAGCAGCCCGGGACTAGCGAGCACCGGGGAGCTGTTTTTT

abundance: NA
j_gene: TRBJ2-3
v_gene: TRBV6-4
len: 15
d_gene: TRBD2
CDR3aa: CASITKTSGRDTQYF
CDR3nt: TGTGCCAGCATTACTAAGACTAGCGGGAGGGATACGCAGTATTTT

abundance: once
j_gene: TRBJ2-7
v_gene: TRBV27
len: 14
d_gene: NA
CDR3aa: CASGHWDTNYEQYF
CDR3nt: TGTGCCAGCGGGCATTGGGACACAAACTACGAGCAGTACTTC

abundance: NA
j_gene: TRBJ2-2
v_gene: TRBV15
len: 15
d_gene: NA
CDR3aa: CATRPPGGATGELFF
CDR3nt: TGTGCCACCAGACCCCCAGGGGGGGCTACCGGGGAGCTGTTTTTT

abundance: NA
j_gene: TRBJ1-2
v_gene: TRBV5-6
len: 14
d_gene: NA
CDR3aa: CASSLGHDHYGYTF
CDR3nt: TGTGCCAGCAGCCTGGGACACGACCATTACGGCTACACCTTC

abundance: NA
j_gene: TRBJ2-3
v_gene: TRBV10-1
len: 15
d_gene: NA
CDR3aa: CASSEQTSGTDTQYF
CDR3nt: TGCGCCAGCAGTGAACAGACTAGTGGAACAGATACGCAGTATTTT

abundance: once
j_gene: TRBJ2-1
v_gene: TRBV19
len: 15
d_gene: NA
CDR3aa: CASSKQGSSYNEQFF
CDR3nt: TGTGCCAGTAGTAAACAGGGCAGCTCCTACAATGAGCAGTTCTTC